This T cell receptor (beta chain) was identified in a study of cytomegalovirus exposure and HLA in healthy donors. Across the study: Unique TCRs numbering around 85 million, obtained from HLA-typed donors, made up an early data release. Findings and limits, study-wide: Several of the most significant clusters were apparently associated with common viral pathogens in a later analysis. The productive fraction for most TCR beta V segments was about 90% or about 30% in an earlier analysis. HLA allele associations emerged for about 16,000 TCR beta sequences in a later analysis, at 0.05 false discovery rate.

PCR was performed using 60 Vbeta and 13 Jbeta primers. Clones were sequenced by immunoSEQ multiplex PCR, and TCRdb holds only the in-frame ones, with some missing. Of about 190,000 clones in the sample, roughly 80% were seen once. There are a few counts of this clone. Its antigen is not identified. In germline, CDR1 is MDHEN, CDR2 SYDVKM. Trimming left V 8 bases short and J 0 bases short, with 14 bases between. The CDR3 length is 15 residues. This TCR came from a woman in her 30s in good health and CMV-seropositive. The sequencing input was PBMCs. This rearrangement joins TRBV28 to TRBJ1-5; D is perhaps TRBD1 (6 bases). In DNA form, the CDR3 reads TGTGCCAGCCTCCACGGACAGAATAGCAATCAGCCCCAGCATTTT. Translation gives CASLHGQNSNQPQHF.